These T cell receptor beta chains were read from a single sample in a study of T cells in narcolepsy. The assay was immunoSEQ multiplex PCR, and TCRdb's table has in-frame clones only and misses some. The data show over 30,000 clones, with 70% to 90% seen just once and 1.5% to 2% held by the top ten. Sequencing was carried out using CD45RA- memory CD4+ T cells from PBMCs. Receptors originate from a human donor with narcolepsy. Both conserved end residues are part of each CDR3. The D gene is left open where the match is weak. Clone size is stated in some rows and not others, as once, few, many or a class when expanded.

TRBJ1-5 TRBV30 NA NA CAWSVRGDENQPQHF TGTGCCTGGAGTGTAAGGGGGGATGAAAATCAGCCCCAGCATTTT
TRBJ2-3 TRBV7-9 NA TRBD1 CASSPYRGYTDTQYF TGTGCCAGCAGTCCTTACAGGGGGTACACAGATACGCAGTATTTT
TRBJ2-7 TRBV6-1 NA TRBD2 CASSDRSGASYEQYF TGTGCCAGCAGTGACCGTAGCGGGGCCTCCTACGAGCAGTACTTC
TRBJ2-2 TRBV5-1 once NA CASSLSARGDSGELFF TGCGCCAGCAGCTTGTCTGCAAGGGGCGATTCCGGGGAGCTGTTTTTT
TRBJ1-1 TRBV18 few NA CASSPGLRNTEAFF TGTGCCAGCTCACCGGGACTTAGGAACACTGAAGCTTTCTTT
TRBJ1-6 TRBV7-9 NA NA CASSILTGSSYNSPLHF TGTGCCAGCAGCATACTAACGGGAAGCTCCTATAATTCACCCCTCCACTTT
TRBJ2-2 TRBV21-1 once NA CASSTPGFWANTGELFF TGTGCCAGCAGCACCCCCGGGTTTTGGGCGAACACCGGGGAGCTGTTTTTT
TRBJ1-1 TRBV7-8 once TRBD1 CASSSLDRGLGEAFF TGTGCCAGCAGCTCTCTCGACAGGGGGCTAGGTGAAGCTTTCTTT
TRBJ1-1 TRBV28 NA NA CASSLLGDTEAFF TGTGCCAGCAGTTTGTTGGGGGACACTGAAGCTTTCTTT
TRBJ2-1 TRBV7-7 NA TRBD1 CASSLDLSTGGGQFF TGTGCCAGCAGCTTAGACCTTTCCACAGGGGGCGGGCAGTTCTTC
TRBJ2-7 TRBV4-3 few NA CASSQEQDYEQYF TGCGCCAGCAGCCAAGAACAGGACTACGAGCAGTACTTC
TRBJ2-3 TRBV7-2 NA TRBD1 CASSLGGQGDTQYF TGTGCCAGCAGCTTAGGCGGACAGGGAGATACGCAGTATTTT
TRBJ2-3 TRBV4-2 NA TRBD2 CASRPTSGGAEDTQYF TGTGCCAGCAGACCAACTAGCGGGGGGGCCGAAGATACGCAGTATTTT
TRBJ1-1 TRBV7-2 NA NA CASSEALGSEAFF TGTGCCAGCAGCGAGGCGCTGGGATCTGAAGCTTTCTTT
TRBJ2-1 TRBV11-2 NA NA CASSLDSSSYNEQFF TGTGCCAGCAGCCTCGATAGTAGCTCCTACAATGAGCAGTTCTTC
TRBJ1-3 TRBV30 NA NA CACQQGNTIYF TGTGCCTGTCAACAGGGAAACACCATATATTTT
TRBJ1-1 TRBV7-2 NA NA CASSLSRWGLSRNTEAFF TGTGCCAGCAGCTTAAGTAGATGGGGACTTAGCAGGAACACTGAAGCTTTCTTT
TRBJ2-7 TRBV10-3 NA TRBD1 CAISADRIRTYEQYF TGTGCCATCAGTGCGGACAGGATCAGGACCTACGAGCAGTACTTC
TRBJ2-5 TRBV30 NA NA CAWSRGNFEETQYF TGTGCCTGGAGTCGGGGAAATTTCGAAGAGACCCAGTACTTC
TRBJ1-3 TRBV29-1 NA TRBD1 CSVGMGQVGNTIYF TGCAGCGTCGGAATGGGACAGGTTGGAAACACCATATATTTT
TRBJ2-3 TRBV5-1 NA NA CASSFGKGADASTDTQYF TGCGCCAGCAGCTTTGGGAAGGGAGCGGATGCTAGCACAGATACGCAGTATTTT
TRBJ1-2 TRBV19 NA TRBD1 CASARGQDYGYTF TGTGCCAGTGCCAGGGGGCAGGACTATGGCTACACCTTC
TRBJ1-2 TRBV5-8 NA NA CASSSGDFLGYGYTF TGTGCCAGCAGCTCCGGGGACTTTTTAGGGTATGGCTACACCTTC
TRBJ2-7 TRBV6-5 NA NA CASRPPGPFSYEQYF TGTGCCAGCAGACCTCCGGGACCATTCTCCTACGAGCAGTACTTC
TRBJ2-6 TRBV7-9 NA NA CASSLVAGSGANVLTF TGTGCCAGCAGCTTAGTTGCCGGGTCTGGGGCCAACGTCCTGACTTTC
TRBJ2-1 TRBV29-1 NA NA CSVEGKGTRYYNEQFF TGCAGCGTTGAAGGAAAAGGGACTCGATACTACAATGAGCAGTTCTTC
TRBJ1-1 TRBV5-1 NA NA CASSLVEGNTEAFF TGCGCCAGCAGCTTGGTGGAGGGAAACACTGAAGCTTTCTTT
TRBJ2-7 TRBV5-1 NA NA CASRRDSYEQYF TGCGCCAGCAGAAGGGACTCCTACGAGCAGTACTTC
TRBJ1-5 TRBV7-8 NA TRBD1 CASSRRRDSHQPQHF TGTGCCAGCAGCCGACGCCGGGACAGTCATCAGCCCCAGCATTTT
TRBJ1-1 TRBV19 NA NA CASSIRNTEAFF TGTGCCAGTAGTATCAGGAACACTGAAGCTTTCTTT
TRBJ2-2 TRBV9 NA TRBD1 CASSVGQAGTGELFF TGTGCCAGCAGCGTGGGACAGGCCGGGACCGGGGAGCTGTTTTTT
TRBJ2-7 TRBV9 NA TRBD1 CASSRTGQTSSYEQYF TGTGCCAGCAGCCGGACAGGGCAAACCAGCTCCTACGAGCAGTACTTC
TRBJ2-7 TRBV12-1 NA NA CASSSGQDFYEQYF TGTGCCAGCAGCTCCGGACAGGACTTCTACGAGCAGTACTTC
TRBJ2-3 TRBV9 NA NA CASSEEGTDTQYF TGTGCCAGCAGCGAAGAGGGGACAGATACGCAGTATTTT
TRBJ2-3 TRBV9 NA TRBD1 CASSVGTGVTDTQYF TGTGCCAGCAGCGTAGGAACAGGGGTAACAGATACGCAGTATTTT
TRBJ1-5 TRBV7-2 NA TRBD1 CASTLTGPNQPQHF TGTGCCAGCACGTTGACAGGGCCGAATCAGCCCCAGCATTTT
TRBJ2-5 TRBV18 once NA CASSPLVPRGGETQYF TGTGCCAGCTCACCGTTAGTGCCCAGGGGCGGGGAGACCCAGTACTTC
TRBJ2-1 TRBV27 few NA CASRTGPSYNEQFF TGTGCCAGCAGAACAGGGCCGTCCTACAATGAGCAGTTCTTC
TRBJ1-2 TRBV9 few NA CASSVVSYYGYTF TGTGCCAGCAGCGTAGTAAGCTACTATGGCTACACCTTC
TRBJ1-1 TRBV6-4 NA NA CASSDSSRGRAFF TGTGCCAGCAGTGACTCGTCCAGGGGTCGAGCTTTCTTT
TRBJ2-7 TRBV19 NA NA CASSIDPSISEQYF TGTGCCAGTAGTATTGACCCCTCAATCTCCGAGCAGTACTTC
TRBJ2-7 TRBV27 NA TRBD1 CASSLKGQGAYEQYF TGTGCCAGCAGTTTAAAGGGACAGGGCGCCTACGAGCAGTACTTC
TRBJ1-1 TRBV10-3 NA TRBD1 CAIGDRMNTEAFF TGTGCCATCGGGGACAGAATGAACACTGAAGCTTTCTTT
TRBJ1-1 TRBV5-8 NA TRBD1 CASSLRGLTEAFF TGTGCCAGCAGCTTAAGGGGGCTAACTGAAGCTTTCTTT
TRBJ1-6 TRBV4-2 NA NA CASSQGGSGNSPLHF TGTGCCAGCAGCCAAGGAGGCTCCGGTAATTCACCCCTCCACTTT